This TCR beta chain was recovered during a study of T cells in localized non-small cell lung cancer. TCRdb's copy holds only in-frame clones and misses some; the assay was immunoSEQ multiplex PCR. The table has 35,000 to 40,000 clones, roughly 86% seen once. The sequence derives from a man between 40 and 70 years old with stage I lung adenocarcinoma. The sample here was peripheral blood, taken before any cancer treatment.

The CDR3 nucleotides are TGTGCCAGCAGCCGAGGACAGCGGAACACCGGGGAGCTGTTTTTT. Amino acid sequence: CASSRGQRNTGELFF. This rearrangement joins TRBV9 to TRBJ2-2; the D gene is possibly TRBD1 (6 bases). Germline V gene sequence: CDR1 SGDLS, CDR2 YYNGEE. Trimming removed 4 bases at V and 1 base at J, with 11 bases between. The CDR3 spans 15 residues. The full variable domain, completed using reference TRBV9 and TRBJ2-2, is DSGVTQTPKHLITATGQRVTLRCSPRSGDLSVYWYQQSLDQGLQFLIQYYNGEERAKGNILERFSAQQFPDLHSELNLSSLELGDSALYFCASSRGQRNTGELFFGEGSRLTVL.